The 5 T cell receptor beta chains below were found in one sample sequenced in a study of T-cell memory formation after mild COVID-19 (TCRdb year 2021). The method was 5' RACE. Sequenced using an Illumina NovaSeq 6000. Using fastp trimming at Q25 and MiXCR clonotype assembly, TCRdb reanalyzed the public sequencing data and kept in-frame beta chains. Rows matching on CDR3 protein sequence are summarized as one entry with the most common DNA and genes. The sample table lists 160,000 or so distinct CDR3 sequences, 25% to 40% of them with a count of one. Together, the top ten hold around 11% of the sample. What was sequenced was PBMCs or a T cell subset sorted from them (not recorded which). The receptors come from an adult woman who had mild COVID-19 (a few samples of this study predate the infection). The sample titles of this study are shuffled in the database, so cell type and time point are left out; the donor was told from shared clones.

This clonotype was observed a few times. The V call is TRBV7-9, the J call TRBJ1-2; 8 bases match TRBD1. Germline-derived CDR1 and CDR2 are SEHNR and FQNEAQ (reference sequence). The J segment lost 2 bases and the V segment lost 4 bases, leaving 6 bases of the junction unmatched. This CDR3 region has 15 residues. CDR3 protein: CASSWGQAPNYGYTF. CDR3 sequence (DNA): TGTGCCAGCAGCTGGGGACAGGCACCAAACTATGGCTACACCTTC.

This clonotype turned up a few times. The chain recombines TRBV29-1 with TRBJ1-1; D call uncertain. This CDR3 is built from 12 residues. The ends were cut back, 7 bases at V and 5 bases at J, with 14 bases in the middle. Germline-derived CDR1 and CDR2 are SQVTM and ANQGSEA. The CDR3 region is CSGSKTATEAFF. CDR3 sequence (DNA): TGCAGCGGCAGTAAGACGGCGACTGAAGCTTTCTTT.

This clonotype has a handful of counts. The chain combines TRBV19 with TRBJ2-7, with 8 bases identical to TRBD1. The CDR3 spans 15 residues. Germline CDR1 LNHDA, CDR2 SQIVND (reference sequence). The ends lost 5 bases at V and 3 bases at J; junction bases unmatched: 9. In nucleotides, the CDR3 is TGTGCCAGTAGTGAAGGGACAGGTCCTCTCTACGAGCAGTACTTC. It translates to CASSEGTGPLYEQYF.

The chain recombines TRBV27 with TRBJ2-5; a possible D gene is TRBD1 (7 bases). Germline CDR1 reads MNHEY; CDR2 reads SMNVEV (reference sequence). Trimming took off 6 bases at V and 5 bases at J, with 13 bases between the two ends. This CDR3 is built from 13 residues. CDR3 region: CASRPQGRETQYF. CDR3 DNA sequence: TGTGCCAGCAGACCACAGGGGAGGGAGACCCAGTACTTC.

The rearrangement links TRBV7-2 to TRBJ2-3, with D possibly called TRBD1 or TRBD2 (5 bases each). V lost 6 bases to trimming and J lost 2 bases, with 15 bases between them. CDR3 length: 15 amino acids. From germline, CDR1 is SGHTA and CDR2 FQGNSA. Here the CDR3 DNA reads TGTGCCAGCAGAAAGCAGGGCGGACTCACAGATACGCAGTATTTT. Translation: CASRKQGGLTDTQYF. The complete variable domain, with remaining parts taken from reference TRBV7-2 and TRBJ2-3, reads GAGVSQSPSNKVTEKGKDVELRCDPISGHTALYWYRQSLGQGLEFLIYFQGNSAPDKSGLPSDRFSAERTGGSVSTLTIQRTQQEDSAVYLCASRKQGGLTDTQYFGPGTRLTVL.